These 32 T cell receptor beta chains came from one sample sequenced in a study of low-dose radiotherapy and immunotherapy resistance in tumors. Alpha- and beta-chain coverage of first-strand cDNA came from TRAV- and TRBV-specific primers. Using a constant-region primer together with a V-primer adapter, TCRs were subjected to around 20 PCR cycles of amplification. Each CDR3 protein gets one entry after TCRdb re-called the reads with MiXCR. The sample has some 46,000 distinct CDR3 sequences, approximately 26% seen once. Specified time point: after trial treatment. The sample's treatment: LDRT plus nivolumab, ipilimumab, low-dose cyclophosphamide and aspirin (RACIN trial). Source: PBMCs, taken after low-dose radiotherapy plus immunotherapy. These receptors all stem from a male donor with prostate cancer.

Ten or more counts support this clonotype. In nucleotides, the CDR3 is TGTGCCAGCAGTTACGACTCGAGGGGCAATCAGCCCCAGCATTTT. Translation gives CASSYDSRGNQPQHF. The chain is built from TRBV6-2 or TRBV6-3 and TRBJ1-5; D ambiguous. The CDR3 covers 15 residues. V was cut by 2 bases and J by 2 bases, with 10 bases left in between. Per germline, CDR1 MNHEY and CDR2 SVGEGT.

Turning to this clonotype: Given a far larger clone just one base away, this is likely a sequencing read error. The chain uses TRBV5-8 and TRBJ2-5; D gene unclear. Germline CDR1 is SGHTS and CDR2 is YDEGEE. The CDR3 consists of 15 residues. CDR3 DNA: TGTGCCAGCAGCTTACGGACCCCGGGCCAAGAGGCCCAGTACTTC. Encoded protein: CASSLRTPGQEAQYF. Filled out from reference TRBV5-8 and TRBJ2-5, the complete variable domain reads EAGVTQSPTHLIKTRGQQATLRCSPISGHTSVYWYQQALGLGLQFLLWYDEGEERNRGNFPPRFSGRQFPNYSSELNVNALELEDSALYLCASSLRTPGQEAQYFGPGTRLLVL.

This clonotype was detected ten times or more. The rearrangement uses TRBV19 and TRBJ2-1; D is possibly TRBD1 or TRBD2 (5 bases each). From germline, CDR1 is LNHDA and CDR2 SQIVND (reference sequence). The CDR3 is 13 amino acids. Trimming cost V 8 bases and J 1 base, with 9 bases left between them. The CDR3: CASWDRSYNEQFF. In DNA, the CDR3 is TGTGCCAGTTGGGACCGTTCCTACAATGAGCAGTTCTTC.

This clonotype occurred a few times. The rearrangement joins TRBV5-6 to TRBJ2-5, with 7 bases matching TRBD2. Germline CDR1 reads SGHDT; CDR2 reads YYEEEE. The CDR3 is 16 residues long. V trimming: 2 bases; J trimming: 0 bases; junction bases outside the gene matches: 7. The CDR3 DNA follows: TGTGCCAGCAGCTTTTATGGTAGCGGGTACCAAGAGACCCAGTACTTC. This sequence encodes CASSFYGSGYQETQYF.

This clonotype has ten or more counts. The chain employs TRBV11-2 and TRBJ1-6; 7 nucleotides line up with TRBD1. Trimming cost V 5 bases and J 9 bases; bases outside gene matches: 7. The CDR3 extends over 14 amino acids. The germline CDR1 and CDR2 sequences are SGHAT and FQNNGV. The CDR3 spells CASSPGQAFSPLHF. CDR3 nucleotides: TGTGCCAGCAGCCCCGGACAGGCCTTTTCACCCCTCCACTTT.

The rearrangement uses TRBV10-1 and TRBJ1-1, with D unresolved. From germline, CDR1 is WNHNN and CDR2 SYGVQD (reference sequence). The CDR3 runs 14 residues. The V and J ends lost 6 bases and 5 bases respectively, with 16 bases between them. CDR3 in amino acids: CASRMDLLGTEAFF. CDR3 bases: TGCGCCAGCAGAATGGACCTTCTGGGAACTGAAGCTTTCTTT.

This clonotype was observed many times. This chain joins TRBV7-2 and TRBJ2-1, with TRBD1 identical over 12 bases. The V gene end was trimmed by 5 bases and the J gene end by 8 bases; junction bases not matched to a gene: 7. The CDR3 length is 15 residues. CDR1 SGHTA and CDR2 FQGNSA come from the germline V gene. DNA for the CDR3: TGTGCCAGCAGCGTCGGGACAGGGGGCTTCTATGAGCAGTTCTTC. Translated: CASSVGTGGFYEQFF.

This clonotype has at least ten counts. V usage is TRBV7-2 and J usage is TRBJ2-5; 7 bases fit TRBD2. The V gene's germline CDR1 is SGHTA and CDR2 FQGNSA. J lost 10 bases, V lost 5 bases, and 7 bases had no gene match. This CDR3 comprises 12 residues. The CDR3 DNA is TGTGCCAGCAGCCCCCGGGGGGTGAGCCAGTACTTC. Translating it yields CASSPRGVSQYF.

This clonotype has ten or more counts. V and J are TRBV6-6 and TRBJ1-3, with 9 bases that match TRBD1. V trimming: 4 bases; J trimming: 0 bases; junction bases outside the gene matches: 16. Germline V gives CDR1 MNHNY, CDR2 SVGAGI (reference sequence). This CDR3 is 20 amino acids long. The CDR3 sequence is CASSSWDRDSALLSGNTIYF. CDR3 sequence (DNA): TGTGCCAGCAGTTCCTGGGACAGGGACTCCGCCCTTCTCTCTGGAAACACCATATATTTT.

The CDR3 here is CASSTGTGFGYTF. CDR3 coding DNA: TGTGCCAGCAGTACCGGGACAGGGTTTGGCTACACCTTC. The chain couples TRBV7-2 to TRBJ1-2; TRBD1 matches 9 bases. The CDR3 has 13 amino acids. From germline, CDR1 is SGHTA and CDR2 FQGNSA. V shed 6 bases, J shed 7 bases, and the junction held 6 bases outside the gene matches. Using reference TRBV7-2 and TRBJ1-2 for the parts outside the CDR3, the full variable domain is GAGVSQSPSNKVTEKGKDVELRCDPISGHTALYWYRQSLGQGLEFLIYFQGNSAPDKSGLPSDRFSAERTGGSVSTLTIQRTQQEDSAVYLCASSTGTGFGYTFGSGTRLTVV.

This clonotype came up many times. The chain uses TRBV7-9 and TRBJ2-1, with a possible D match to TRBD1 (6 bases). Trimming left V 6 bases short and J 5 bases short, with 14 bases between. CDR1 and CDR2 (germline): SEHNR, FQNEAQ (reference sequence). CDR3 length equals 14 residues. The CDR3 DNA reads as TGTGCCAGCAGTTCCGGGGACACACACAATGAGCAGTTCTTC. It specifies CASSSGDTHNEQFF. Using reference TRBV7-9 and TRBJ2-1 for the parts outside the CDR3, the full variable domain is DTGVSQNPRHKITKRGQNVTFRCDPISEHNRLYWYRQTLGQGPEFLTYFQNEAQLEKSRLLSDRFSAERPKGSFSTLEIQRTEQGDSAMYLCASSSGDTHNEQFFGPGTRLTVL.

This clonotype was seen at least ten times. The chain carries TRBV3-1 and TRBJ1-2; unclear D gene. Per the germline V gene, CDR1 is LGHDT and CDR2 is YNNKEL (reference sequence). Between the trimmed V and J ends, which lost 1 base and 4 bases, there was a span of 4 bases. The CDR3 consists of 12 residues. The CDR3 bases are TGTGCCAGCAGCCAAGGGACCTATGGCTACACCTTC. It translates to CASSQGTYGYTF.

About this clonotype itself: With a far larger clone one base away, a read error is the likely cause. The V and J genes are TRBV5-4 and TRBJ2-1; maybe TRBD1 (6 bases). Trimming left V 4 bases short and J 13 bases short, with 21 bases between. The length of the CDR3 is 14 residues. The V gene's germline CDR1 is SGHNT and CDR2 YYREEE (reference sequence). CDR3 region: CASSPRDTQETQFF. The CDR3 DNA follows: TGTGCCAGCAGCCCGAGGGACACCCAAGAGACCCAGTTCTTC.

This clonotype came up many times. V is TRBV2 and J is TRBJ2-2; D ambiguous. CDR1 and CDR2 from the germline V gene are SNHLY and FYNNEI. The length of the CDR3 is 12 residues. Trimming stripped 6 bases from V and 1 base from J, with 3 bases between. The CDR3 DNA follows: TGTGCCAGCAGGGAGAACACCGGGGAGCTGTTTTTT. It specifies CASRENTGELFF.

This sequence joins TRBV19 and TRBJ1-1; D may be TRBD1 (5 bases). The CDR3 consists of 13 residues. Deletions cut 10 bases from V and 7 bases from J, with 19 bases between. CDR1 and CDR2 (germline): LNHDA, SQIVND (reference sequence). CDR3 loop: CATTVGLKGEAFF. The CDR3 DNA follows: TGTGCCACTACTGTGGGACTCAAAGGTGAAGCTTTCTTT.

The sample holds many counts of this clonotype. The chain is built from TRBV7-9 and TRBJ2-1; D is possibly TRBD2 (5 bases). This CDR3 spans 15 amino acids. From germline, CDR1 is SEHNR and CDR2 FQNEAQ (reference sequence). Trimming stripped 5 bases from V and 8 bases from J, with 19 bases between. Written as DNA, the CDR3 is TGTGCCAGCAGCCAACTCGAGTGGGCGGGTTATGAGCAGTTCTTC. This gives the protein CASSQLEWAGYEQFF.

Points on this clonotype: This likely reflects a read error, since a far larger clone is one base away. The chain uses TRBV13 and TRBJ2-7; D might be TRBD2 (5 bases). V was shortened by 2 bases and J by 3 bases, with 14 bases between the two germline ends. Per the germline V gene, CDR1 is PRHDT and CDR2 is FYEKMQ (reference sequence). This CDR3 has 15 amino acids. Here the CDR3 DNA reads TGTGCCAGCAGCTTAAGCGAGGGCCCCCTCTACGAGCAGTACTTC. Encoded protein: CASSLSEGPLYEQYF.

The chain is built from TRBV20-1 and TRBJ1-1; 7 bases are a match to TRBD1. CDR3 length: 12 amino acids. Germline V lookup: CDR1 DFQATT, CDR2 SNEGSKA (reference sequence). Trimming at V came to 4 bases and at J to 4 bases, leaving 3 bases not matched to a gene. In DNA form, the CDR3 reads TGCAGTGCTATACGACAGGGCACTGAAGCTTTCTTT. Translation: CSAIRQGTEAFF.

This clonotype has ten or more counts. This chain joins TRBV7-9 and TRBJ2-5, with TRBD2 identical over 12 bases. The CDR3 runs 18 residues. Germline trimming cut 5 bases from V and 2 bases from J; bases unmatched to any gene: 12. Looked up from germline, CDR1 is SEHNR and CDR2 is FQNEAQ (reference sequence). The DNA of the CDR3 is TGTGCCAGCAGCCCGGTCTATGGACTAGCGGGGAGGCAAGAGACCCAGTACTTC. As protein: CASSPVYGLAGRQETQYF.

This clonotype was recorded at least ten times. The chain uses TRBV5-1 and TRBJ2-5, with no clear D. V was shortened by 2 bases and J by 3 bases, with 2 bases between the two germline ends. The CDR3 extends over 11 amino acids. CDR1 is SGHRS, CDR2 YFSETQ, per germline. CDR3 region: CASSFEETQYF. CDR3 DNA: TGCGCCAGCAGCTTCGAAGAGACCCAGTACTTC.

This clonotype was found many times. The chain couples TRBV6-1 to TRBJ2-2; perhaps TRBD1 as D (5 bases). CDR3 length: 15 amino acids. The germline gives CDR1 MNHNS, CDR2 SASEGT. V was cut by 6 bases and J by 4 bases, with 15 bases left in between. The CDR3 DNA reads TGTGCCAGCAGCCGAAAGGGGTTGGGCACCGGGGAGCTGTTTTTT. Translated, it gives CASSRKGLGTGELFF.

This clonotype has a count of ten or more. J is TRBJ2-1 and V is TRBV6-6, with D perhaps TRBD1 (6 bases). This CDR3 region has 13 residues. Trimming took 6 bases from V and 7 from J, leaving 13 bases between them. Germline CDR1 is MNHNY and CDR2 is SVGAGI (reference sequence). In DNA, the CDR3 is TGTGCCAGCAGAGACAGGTCGGAGAATGAGCAGTTCTTC. This sequence encodes CASRDRSENEQFF.

The chain is built from TRBV7-6 and TRBJ2-7; 7 positions agree with TRBD2. Germline CDR1 SGHVS, CDR2 FNYEAQ. The V segment lost 5 bases and the J segment 3 bases; nucleotides outside the gene matches: 10. This CDR3 is 15 amino acids long. The CDR3 nucleotides are TGTGCCAGCAGCGCTAGCGGCCGGGGCTACTACGAGCAGTACTTC. This encodes CASSASGRGYYEQYF.

This clonotype was detected many times. The chain recombines TRBV27 with TRBJ2-1; a weak D match, TRBD2 (5 bases). Trimming removed 7 bases at V and 0 bases at J, with 16 bases between. Germline CDR1 is MNHEY and CDR2 is SMNVEV (reference sequence). There are 16 residues in the CDR3. The DNA of the CDR3 is TGTGCCAGCACCCCCGAATGGAGGTACTCCTACAATGAGCAGTTCTTC. This encodes CASTPEWRYSYNEQFF.

This clonotype was observed once. The chain uses TRBV7-2 and TRBJ2-5; 9 bases are shared with TRBD2. After removal of 0 bases from V and 4 bases from J, the junction contained 3 bases not matched to a gene. The CDR3 is 15 residues long. Germline V CDR1 and CDR2: SGHTA, FQGNSA. CDR3 amino acids: CASSLAVSGGETQYF. CDR3 in DNA: TGTGCCAGCAGCTTAGCGGTTAGCGGGGGAGAGACCCAGTACTTC. Together with reference TRBV7-2 and TRBJ2-5, the CDR3 gives the full variable domain: GAGVSQSPSNKVTEKGKDVELRCDPISGHTALYWYRQSLGQGLEFLIYFQGNSAPDKSGLPSDRFSAERTGGSVSTLTIQRTQQEDSAVYLCASSLAVSGGETQYFGPGTRLLVL.

This clonotype appeared many times. The gene calls are TRBV29-1 and TRBJ2-3, with 8 bases that match TRBD2. J was trimmed by 4 bases and V by 6 bases; bases with no gene match: 3. This CDR3 spans 12 amino acids. Germline assignment: CDR1 SQVTM and CDR2 ANQGSEA. CDR3 coding DNA: TGCAGCGTGGGACTAGGGCCAGATACGCAGTATTTT. It encodes CSVGLGPDTQYF.

Remarks on this clonotype: This likely stems from a read error, as it lies one base from a far larger clone. The CDR3 region has the DNA TGTGCCACTCTTCGCCAATCGACAGATACGCAGTATTTT. It specifies CATLRQSTDTQYF. The chain carries TRBV26 and TRBJ2-3. TRBV26 is annotated as a pseudogene. The CDR3 spans 13 residues.

This clonotype was counted at least ten times. This rearrangement joins TRBV3-1 to TRBJ1-2; unclear D gene. There are 14 residues in the CDR3. Germline lookup yields CDR1 LGHDT and CDR2 YNNKEL (reference sequence). V was shortened by 3 bases and J by 2 bases, with 10 bases between the two germline ends. This CDR3 reads CASSQSRPNYGYTF. DNA of the CDR3: TGTGCCAGCAGCCAGAGTCGGCCAAACTATGGCTACACCTTC.

This clonotype has a count of ten or more. The gene calls are TRBV7-8 and TRBJ2-7; D uncertain. CDR3 length: 14 amino acids. V was cut by 5 bases and J by 0 bases, with 11 bases left in between. CDR1 and CDR2 (germline): SGHVS, FQNEAQ. This CDR3 reads CASSSKGFSYEQYF. In DNA, the CDR3 is TGTGCCAGCAGCAGCAAGGGATTCTCCTACGAGCAGTACTTC.

This chain joins TRBV5-6 and TRBJ2-1, with D possibly TRBD1 on 6 matching bases. Germline CDR1 and CDR2: SGHDT and YYEEEE. This CDR3 contains 16 residues. Trimming pared 4 bases from V and 2 bases from J, leaving 16 bases between. CDR3 nucleotide sequence: TGTGCCAGCAGCCCTCAGACAGGCCGAGCCTACAATGAGCAGTTCTTC. Protein product: CASSPQTGRAYNEQFF.

This rearrangement joins TRBV6-2 or TRBV6-3 to TRBJ2-7; D is perhaps TRBD1 or TRBD2 (9 bases each). The V gene's germline CDR1 is MNHEY and CDR2 SVGEGT. The ends were cut back, 6 bases at V and 4 bases at J, with 22 bases in the middle. The CDR3 extends over 16 amino acids. The CDR3 reads CASRETGGGRAYEQYF. DNA for the CDR3: TGTGCCAGCAGGGAAACAGGGGGCGGGAGGGCTTACGAGCAGTACTTC.

The count of this clonotype is one. The chain has TRBV6-2 or TRBV6-3 and TRBJ1-2; no definite D call. The CDR3 runs 13 residues. Between the trimmed V and J ends, which lost 5 bases and 4 bases, there was a span of 11 bases. CDR1 and CDR2 (germline): MNHEY, SVGEGT. CDR3 region: CASSPRSGYGYTF. The CDR3 DNA reads TGTGCCAGCAGTCCACGCTCTGGCTATGGCTACACCTTC.